Listed below are T cell receptor beta chains from one sample, sequenced in a study of shared clonotypes between healthy human individuals. Sequencing used immunoSEQ multiplex PCR; TCRdb keeps in-frame clones, though not all of them. The sample shows around 2.1 million clones, roughly 91% of them seen only once. Sequenced material: naive CD8+ T cells from PBMCs. The receptor source for this set is a man in his late teens or twenties in good health. Some clones in this sample may be carry-over from other donors' samples. CDR3s include the opening cysteine and the closing phenylalanine or tryptophan. A D gene is named only where the DNA matches it firmly. Size is omitted from some rows. Given values are once, few, many or a class for expanded clones.

J gene	V gene	clone size	D gene	CDR3 protein	CDR3 DNA
TRBJ2-1	TRBV4-3	NA	NA	CASSQFARTLSYNEQFF	TGCGCCAGCAGCCAATTCGCGAGGACCCTCTCCTACAATGAGCAGTTCTTC
TRBJ2-1	TRBV28	NA	TRBD2	CASSLLAGVVNEQFF	TGTGCCAGCAGTTTACTAGCGGGAGTGGTCAATGAGCAGTTCTTC
TRBJ1-2	TRBV11-2	NA	NA	CATLYGNYGYTF	TGTGCCACACTTTATGGCAACTATGGCTACACCTTC
TRBJ2-3	TRBV29-1	NA	NA	CSVFPGTRSDTQYF	TGCAGCGTTTTTCCCGGGACAAGGTCAGATACGCAGTATTTT
TRBJ2-1	TRBV6-1	NA	NA	CASSERQGANEQFF	TGTGCCAGCAGTGAAAGGCAGGGCGCCAATGAGCAGTTCTTC
TRBJ2-7	TRBV4-1	NA	NA	CASSPLDRAASYEQYF	TGCGCCAGCAGCCCCCTCGATAGGGCAGCCTCCTACGAGCAGTACTTC
TRBJ1-5	TRBV7-8	NA	NA	CASSKGANQPQHF	TGTGCCAGCAGCAAAGGGGCCAATCAGCCCCAGCATTTT
TRBJ2-2	TRBV5-1	NA	NA	CASRTVRVSDTGELFF	TGCGCCAGCAGGACTGTAAGGGTATCGGACACCGGGGAGCTGTTTTTT
TRBJ2-3	TRBV28	NA	NA	CASSTRGVRGGTQYF	TGTGCCAGCAGCACCAGAGGGGTCAGGGGAGGTACGCAGTATTTT
TRBJ1-1	TRBV7-9	once	TRBD1	CASSWGQGNTEAFF	TGTGCCAGCAGTTGGGGACAGGGGAACACTGAAGCTTTCTTT
TRBJ2-5	TRBV13	NA	NA	CASSNRVHVQETQYF	TGTGCCAGCAGCAATAGGGTACACGTTCAAGAGACCCAGTACTTC
TRBJ2-7	TRBV28	NA	NA	CASSPPGTRYEQYF	TGTGCCAGCAGTCCACCCGGGACACGATACGAGCAGTACTTC
TRBJ2-7	TRBV4-3	NA	TRBD2	CASSQDGTSIDEQYF	TGCGCCAGCAGCCAAGATGGGACTAGTATTGACGAGCAGTACTTC
TRBJ2-5	TRBV9	NA	TRBD2	CASSTPGLAESKQETQYF	TGTGCCAGCAGCACCCCCGGACTAGCGGAGAGCAAACAAGAGACCCAGTACTTC
TRBJ2-1	TRBV29-1	NA	NA	CSALGQGPERFF	TGCAGCGCCCTAGGACAAGGCCCTGAGCGGTTCTTC
TRBJ2-1	TRBV19	NA	NA	CASSPRGLDEQFF	TGTGCCAGTAGCCCCAGGGGCCTTGATGAGCAGTTCTTC
TRBJ2-7	TRBV11-2	NA	NA	CASSLGVGLSVVSEQYF	TGTGCCAGCAGCTTGGGGGTTGGCCTTTCGGTGGTCTCGGAGCAGTACTTC
TRBJ2-5	TRBV11-2	NA	NA	CASSLGPGVDYQETQYF	TGTGCCAGCAGCTTAGGCCCCGGGGTAGACTACCAAGAGACCCAGTACTTC
TRBJ2-1	TRBV27	NA	NA	CASKVVSRTYNEQFF	TGTGCCAGCAAAGTGGTCAGCCGTACCTACAATGAGCAGTTCTTC
TRBJ2-7	TRBV7-9	NA	NA	CASSSARYYEQYF	TGTGCCAGCAGCTCAGCGCGGTATTACGAGCAGTACTTC
TRBJ1-2	TRBV27	NA	NA	CASSVTGSYGYTF	TGTGCCAGCAGTGTTACCGGGAGCTATGGCTACACCTTC
TRBJ1-1	TRBV7-8	NA	TRBD1	CASSLGYSTGRGTEAFF	TGTGCCAGCAGCTTAGGATATTCGACAGGGCGTGGCACTGAAGCTTTCTTT
TRBJ2-1	TRBV7-8	NA	NA	CASSLYRSDEQFF	TGTGCCAGCAGCCTATATAGAAGTGATGAGCAGTTCTTC
TRBJ2-1	TRBV19	NA	TRBD1	CASSHGQVINEQFF	TGTGCCAGTAGTCATGGACAGGTTATCAATGAGCAGTTCTTC
TRBJ2-3	TRBV7-9	NA	NA	CASSPPRAGPSTDTQYF	TGTGCCAGCAGCCCCCCCCGGGCCGGACCAAGCACAGATACGCAGTATTTT
TRBJ2-7	TRBV9	NA	TRBD1	CASSAGTGDSYEQYF	TGTGCCAGCAGCGCTGGGACAGGTGATTCCTACGAGCAGTACTTC
TRBJ1-1	TRBV27	few	TRBD1	CASRGTGGRTEAFF	TGTGCCAGCAGGGGGACAGGGGGAAGGACTGAAGCTTTCTTT
TRBJ1-1	TRBV7-9	NA	NA	CASSLFPSEAFF	TGTGCCAGCAGCTTATTCCCCTCTGAAGCTTTCTTT
TRBJ1-1	TRBV4-1	NA	NA	CASSQDSARTEAFF	TGCGCCAGCAGCCAAGATTCGGCCAGGACTGAAGCTTTCTTT
TRBJ2-5	TRBV7-9	NA	NA	CASSSFRETQYF	TGTGCCAGCAGCTCTTTCCGGGAGACCCAGTACTTC
TRBJ1-5	TRBV6-6	NA	TRBD1	CASSRYNRGQPQHF	TGTGCCAGCAGTCGCTATAACAGGGGGCAGCCCCAGCATTTT
TRBJ1-2	TRBV4-3	NA	NA	CASSQSILLRGENGYTF	TGCGCCAGCAGCCAATCGATCCTCTTAAGGGGGGAAAATGGCTACACCTTC
TRBJ1-1	TRBV27	NA	NA	CASSPSAGGAGTEAFF	TGTGCCAGCAGTCCCTCGGCCGGGGGCGCGGGCACTGAAGCTTTCTTT
TRBJ1-5	TRBV27	NA	NA	CASKGYNQPQHF	TGTGCCAGCAAGGGGTACAATCAGCCCCAGCATTTT
TRBJ2-3	TRBV7-3	NA	NA	CASSFREFTDTQYF	TGTGCCAGCAGCTTTCGGGAATTCACAGATACGCAGTATTTT
TRBJ2-1	TRBV28	NA	NA	CASSGPQGQTNGSYNEQFF	TGTGCCAGCAGTGGACCCCAGGGGCAGACCAACGGCTCCTACAATGAGCAGTTCTTC
TRBJ1-4	TRBV11-2	NA	NA	CASSLDRLPVGEKLFF	TGTGCCAGCAGCTTAGATCGGTTGCCGGTCGGTGAAAAACTGTTTTTT
TRBJ1-1	TRBV9	NA	NA	CASSEGDTAEAFF	TGTGCCAGCAGCGAGGGAGACACGGCTGAAGCTTTCTTT
TRBJ1-4	TRBV21-1	once	NA	CASSKVATRDRGCEKLFF	TGTGCCAGCAGCAAAGTCGCTACGAGGGACAGGGGGTGTGAAAAACTGTTTTTT
TRBJ2-7	TRBV5-1	NA	TRBD2	CASSLWTSQSYEQYF	TGCGCCAGCAGCCTATGGACTAGCCAGAGCTACGAGCAGTACTTC
TRBJ2-6	TRBV7-2	NA	NA	CASSLGINRAGANVLTF	TGTGCCAGCAGCTTAGGAATCAACAGAGCTGGGGCCAACGTCCTGACTTTC
TRBJ2-7	TRBV28	NA	TRBD2	CASSLPVTSGEQYF	TGTGCCAGCAGTTTACCTGTGACTAGCGGCGAGCAGTACTTC
TRBJ2-3	TRBV7-9	NA	TRBD2	CASRGAGGSESTDTQYF	TGTGCCAGCAGAGGAGCGGGAGGGAGCGAAAGCACAGATACGCAGTATTTT
TRBJ2-5	TRBV10-3	once	TRBD1	CAISGTGASETQYF	TGTGCCATAAGCGGGACAGGGGCATCGGAGACCCAGTACTTC
TRBJ2-5	TRBV10-3	NA	NA	CAISESLRVGEQETQYF	TGTGCCATCAGTGAGTCCTTGCGTGTAGGGGAACAAGAGACCCAGTACTTC
TRBJ2-7	TRBV27	NA	NA	CASSLSIRSGEQYF	TGTGCCAGCAGTTTATCGATACGTTCCGGCGAGCAGTACTTC
TRBJ2-2	TRBV27	NA	NA	CASSLFRGAGELFF	TGTGCCAGCAGTTTATTTCGGGGGGCGGGGGAGCTGTTTTTT
TRBJ2-7	TRBV27	NA	NA	CASSFGGLRDEQYF	TGTGCCAGCAGTTTTGGGGGATTGAGGGACGAGCAGTACTTC
TRBJ1-4	TRBV6-6	NA	NA	CASSYSIRVGEEKLFF	TGTGCCAGCAGTTACTCAATCAGGGTCGGGGAAGAAAAACTGTTTTTT
TRBJ1-5	TRBV28	NA	TRBD1	CASRRDREGNQPQHF	TGTGCCAGCAGACGGGACAGGGAAGGCAATCAGCCCCAGCATTTT
TRBJ2-5	TRBV4-1	NA	NA	CASSQARLQETQYF	TGCGCCAGCAGCCAAGCCAGACTCCAAGAGACCCAGTACTTC
TRBJ2-3	TRBV4-3	NA	NA	CASRRKWGSPTDTQYF	TGCGCCAGCAGACGTAAATGGGGTAGCCCCACAGATACGCAGTATTTT
TRBJ1-2	TRBV5-1	NA	NA	CASSMDGFLYGYTF	TGCGCCAGCAGCATGGACGGATTCCTATATGGCTACACCTTC
TRBJ1-4	TRBV27	NA	NA	CASSHWQTSAHKLFF	TGTGCCAGCAGTCACTGGCAGACAAGCGCTCACAAACTGTTTTTT
TRBJ2-1	TRBV4-1	NA	TRBD2	CASSLRLAGVPYNEQFF	TGCGCCAGCAGCCTTCGACTAGCGGGAGTTCCCTACAATGAGCAGTTCTTC
TRBJ2-1	TRBV27	NA	NA	CASTQKSGYNEQFF	TGTGCCAGCACCCAAAAATCAGGGTACAATGAGCAGTTCTTC
TRBJ2-1	TRBV27	NA	NA	CASSPVQGREEQFF	TGTGCCAGCAGCCCTGTTCAGGGCAGGGAGGAGCAGTTCTTC
TRBJ2-1	TRBV7-9	NA	TRBD2	CASSPKREGGQFF	TGTGCCAGCAGCCCAAAGCGGGAGGGTGGGCAGTTCTTC
TRBJ2-3	TRBV7-9	NA	NA	CARGTDTQYF	TGTGCCAGGGGCACAGATACGCAGTATTTT